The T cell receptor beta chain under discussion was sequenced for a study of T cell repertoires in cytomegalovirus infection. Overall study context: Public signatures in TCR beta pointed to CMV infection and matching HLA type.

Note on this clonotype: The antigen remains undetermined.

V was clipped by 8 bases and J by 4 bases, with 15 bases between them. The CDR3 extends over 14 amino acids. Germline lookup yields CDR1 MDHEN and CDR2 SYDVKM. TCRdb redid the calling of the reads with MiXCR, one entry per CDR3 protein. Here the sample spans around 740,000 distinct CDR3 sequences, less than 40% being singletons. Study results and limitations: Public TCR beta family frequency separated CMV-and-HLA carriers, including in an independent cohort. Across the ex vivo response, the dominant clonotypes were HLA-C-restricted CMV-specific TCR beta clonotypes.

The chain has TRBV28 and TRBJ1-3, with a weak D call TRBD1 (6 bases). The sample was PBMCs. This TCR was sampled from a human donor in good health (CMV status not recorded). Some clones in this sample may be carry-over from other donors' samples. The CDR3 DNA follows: TGTGCCAGCGGTACAGGGAGGATGGGAAACACCATATATTTT. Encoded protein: CASGTGRMGNTIYF.